This entry concerns a single TCR beta chain. Antigen: not known. This sample is part of a study of CXCR3-negative and CXCR3-positive naive CD8 T cells. Whole-study results and caveats: Cryopreserved cells partially lost CXCR3 expression, and fresh PBMCs were used in most assays. The naive subsets expressed comparable surface CD5, and the authors inferred TCR strength from TRB CDR3 properties. Memory CD8+ T cell repertoires were far less diverse than both naive subsets. Hydrophobicity of TRB CDR3s was greater in CXCR3-positive naive cells than in CXCR3-negative naive cells.

The libraries of TRB cDNA were prepared using 5' RACE with UMI labels. No DNA is given; TCRdb re-called the 5' RACE reads and lists each CDR3 protein once. This listing includes about 24,000 distinct CDR3 sequences. Sequences were obtained from naive CXCR3- CD8+ T cells from blood. Specified subset: CD45RO-CCR7+CD27+CD95- naive CD8+ T cells lacking CXCR3 (TNR3-). The sequence came from a human donor in good health. Some clones in this sample may be carry-over from other donors' samples.

CDR3 region: CASSQSFRQQTGELFF. The V and J genes are TRBV4-3 and TRBJ2-2. Germline V gene lookup returns CDR1 LGHNA and CDR2 YSLEER. The CDR3 is 16 amino acids.